This T cell receptor beta chain originates from a study of T cell responses to AZD1222 COVID-19 vaccine. Method: immunoSEQ multiplex PCR; TCRdb's copy keeps in-frame clones and lacks some. The table lists 190,000 or so clones, over 85% of them singletons. In this sample, this clone turned up once. Its target is unknown. V shed 7 bases and J shed 7 bases, with 15 bases lying between them. Germline V CDR1 and CDR2: LNHDA, SQIVND (reference sequence). This CDR3 region has 13 residues. General study results and limits: Spike-specific TCR depth and breadth grew after two AZD1222 doses. Clonal diversity may have been underestimated, and the donors were mostly white British, with more females than males. At 160-218 and 743-854, vaccine-associated CD4 TCRs were dominant, and they spanned spike. Reportedly, close to half of spike-specific TCRs are directed against unmutated variant regions.

V gene TRBV19 combines with J gene TRBJ2-3; D is possibly TRBD2 (6 bases). This receptor was obtained from an adult who received the AZD1222 COVID-19 vaccine. The source material was peripheral blood, sampled 28 days after the second AZD1222 dose. The CDR3: CASNGGTRNTQYF. CDR3 nucleotides: TGTGCCAGTAATGGGGGGACGAGAAATACGCAGTATTTT.